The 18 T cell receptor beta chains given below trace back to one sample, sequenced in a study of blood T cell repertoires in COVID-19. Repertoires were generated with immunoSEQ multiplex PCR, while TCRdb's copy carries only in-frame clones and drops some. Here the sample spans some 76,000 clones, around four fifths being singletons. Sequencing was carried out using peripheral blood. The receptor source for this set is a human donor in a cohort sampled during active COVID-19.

CDR3 DNA: TGTGCCAGCAGCTTGGGACAGGTTCTTGGCTACACCTTC. Amino acids: CASSLGQVLGYTF. This rearrangement joins TRBV5-6 to TRBJ1-2; D might be TRBD1 (6 bases). Trimming stripped 0 bases from V and 7 bases from J, with 10 bases between. This CDR3 spans 13 amino acids. Germline assignment: CDR1 SGHDT and CDR2 YYEEEE.

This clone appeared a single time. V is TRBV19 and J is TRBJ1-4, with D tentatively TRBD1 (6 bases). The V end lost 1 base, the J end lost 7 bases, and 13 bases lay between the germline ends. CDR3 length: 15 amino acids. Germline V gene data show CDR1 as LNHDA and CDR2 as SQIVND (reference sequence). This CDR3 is CASSIVGAPGEKLFF. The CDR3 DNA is TGTGCCAGTAGTATAGTGGGGGCGCCGGGTGAAAAACTGTTTTTT. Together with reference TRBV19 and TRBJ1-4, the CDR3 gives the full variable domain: DGGITQSPKYLFRKEGQNVTLSCEQNLNHDAMYWYRQDPGQGLRLIYYSQIVNDFQKGDIAEGYSVSREKKESFPLTVTSAQKNPTAFYLCASSIVGAPGEKLFFGSGTQLSVL.

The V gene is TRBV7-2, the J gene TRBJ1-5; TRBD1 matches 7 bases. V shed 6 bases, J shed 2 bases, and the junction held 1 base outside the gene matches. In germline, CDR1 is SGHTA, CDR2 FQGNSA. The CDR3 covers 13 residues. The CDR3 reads CASSGQGNQPQHF. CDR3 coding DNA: TGTGCCAGCAGTGGACAGGGCAATCAGCCCCAGCATTTT.

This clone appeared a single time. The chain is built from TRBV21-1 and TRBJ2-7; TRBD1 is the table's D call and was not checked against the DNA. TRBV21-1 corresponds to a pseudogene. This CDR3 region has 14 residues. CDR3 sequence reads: CARHRDRDGYEQYF. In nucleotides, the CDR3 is TGTGCCAGACACCGGGACAGGGACGGCTACGAGCAGTACTTC.

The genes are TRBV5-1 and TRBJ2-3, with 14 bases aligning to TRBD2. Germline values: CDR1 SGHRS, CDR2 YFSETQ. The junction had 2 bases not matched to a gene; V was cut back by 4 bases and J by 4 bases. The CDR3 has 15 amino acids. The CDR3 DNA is TGCGCCAGCAGCGAGGGACTAGCGGGGGCAGATACGCAGTATTTT. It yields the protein CASSEGLAGADTQYF.

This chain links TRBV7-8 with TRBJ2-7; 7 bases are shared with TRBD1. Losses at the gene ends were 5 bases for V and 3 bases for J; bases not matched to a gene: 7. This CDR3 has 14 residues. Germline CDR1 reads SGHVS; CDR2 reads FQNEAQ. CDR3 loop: CASSPWGQFYEQYF. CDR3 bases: TGTGCCAGCAGCCCCTGGGGACAGTTCTACGAGCAGTACTTC.

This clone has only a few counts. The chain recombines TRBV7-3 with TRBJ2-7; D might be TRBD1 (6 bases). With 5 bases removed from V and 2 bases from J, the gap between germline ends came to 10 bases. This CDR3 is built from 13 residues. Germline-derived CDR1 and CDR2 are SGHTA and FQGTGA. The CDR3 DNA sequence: TGTGCCAGCAGCCCGGACAGAGCCTACGAGCAGTACTTC. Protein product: CASSPDRAYEQYF.

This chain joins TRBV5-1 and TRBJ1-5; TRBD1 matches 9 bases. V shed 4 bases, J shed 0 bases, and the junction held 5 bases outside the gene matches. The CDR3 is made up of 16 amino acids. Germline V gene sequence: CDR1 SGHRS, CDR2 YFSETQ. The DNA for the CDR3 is TGCGCCAGCAGCAAGGGGACAGGGAATAGCAATCAGCCCCAGCATTTT. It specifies CASSKGTGNSNQPQHF. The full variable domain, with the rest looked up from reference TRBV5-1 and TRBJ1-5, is KAGVTQTPRYLIKTRGQQVTLSCSPISGHRSVSWYQQTPGQGLQFLFEYFSETQRNKGNFPGRFSGRQFSNSRSEMNVSTLELGDSALYLCASSKGTGNSNQPQHFGDGTRLSIL.

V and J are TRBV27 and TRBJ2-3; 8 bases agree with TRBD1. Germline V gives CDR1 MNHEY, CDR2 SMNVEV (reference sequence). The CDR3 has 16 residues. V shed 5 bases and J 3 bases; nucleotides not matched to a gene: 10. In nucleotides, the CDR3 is TGTGCCAGCAGTCATGGACAGGGACCTTCAACAGATACGCAGTATTTT. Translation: CASSHGQGPSTDTQYF.

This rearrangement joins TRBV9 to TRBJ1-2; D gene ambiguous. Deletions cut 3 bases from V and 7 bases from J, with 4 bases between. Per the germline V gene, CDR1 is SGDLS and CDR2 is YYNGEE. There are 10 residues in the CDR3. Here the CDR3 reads CASSGAGYTF. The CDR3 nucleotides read TGTGCCAGCAGCGGGGCTGGCTACACCTTC.

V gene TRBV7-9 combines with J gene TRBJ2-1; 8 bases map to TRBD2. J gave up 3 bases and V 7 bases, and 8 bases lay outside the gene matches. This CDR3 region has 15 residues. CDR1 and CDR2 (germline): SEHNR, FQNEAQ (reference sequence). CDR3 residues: CASMPRGAIYNEQFF. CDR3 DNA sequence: TGTGCCAGCATGCCGCGGGGGGCGATCTACAATGAGCAGTTCTTC.

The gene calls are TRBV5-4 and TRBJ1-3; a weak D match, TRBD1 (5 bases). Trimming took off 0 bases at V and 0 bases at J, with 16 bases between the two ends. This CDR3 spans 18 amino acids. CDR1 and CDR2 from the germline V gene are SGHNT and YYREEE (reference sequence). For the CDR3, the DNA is TGTGCCAGCAGCTTGGCTCAAGGCCGGGGGACCTCTGGAAACACCATATATTTT. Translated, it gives CASSLAQGRGTSGNTIYF.

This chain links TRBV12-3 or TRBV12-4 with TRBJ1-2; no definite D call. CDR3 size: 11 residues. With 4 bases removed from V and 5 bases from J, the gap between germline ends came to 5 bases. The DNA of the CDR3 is TGTGCCAGCAGTTCGACATATGGCTACACCTTC. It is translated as CASSSTYGYTF.

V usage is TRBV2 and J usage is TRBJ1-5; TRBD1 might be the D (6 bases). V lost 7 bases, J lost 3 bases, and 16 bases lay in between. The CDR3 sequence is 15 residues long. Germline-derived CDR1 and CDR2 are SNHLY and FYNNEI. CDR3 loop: CASKKGGSFNQPQHF. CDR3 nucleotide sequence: TGTGCCAGCAAAAAGGGGGGGTCCTTCAATCAGCCCCAGCATTTT.

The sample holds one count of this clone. CDR3 DNA: TGTGCCAGCAGCCCAAGGACTAGCGGGAGGCGCACAGATACGCAGTATTTT. It specifies CASSPRTSGRRTDTQYF. The chain combines TRBV7-9 with TRBJ2-3, with 14 bases that match TRBD2. This CDR3 region has 17 residues. V lost 5 bases and J lost 1; bases outside the gene matches: 5. In germline, CDR1 is SEHNR, CDR2 FQNEAQ (reference sequence).

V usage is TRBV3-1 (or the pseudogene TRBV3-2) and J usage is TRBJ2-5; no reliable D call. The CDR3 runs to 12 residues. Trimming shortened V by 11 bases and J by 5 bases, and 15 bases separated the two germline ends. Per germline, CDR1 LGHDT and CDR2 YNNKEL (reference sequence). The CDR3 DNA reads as TGTGCCGCGCAGCGCGGTGGGGAGACCCAGTACTTC. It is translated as CAAQRGGETQYF.

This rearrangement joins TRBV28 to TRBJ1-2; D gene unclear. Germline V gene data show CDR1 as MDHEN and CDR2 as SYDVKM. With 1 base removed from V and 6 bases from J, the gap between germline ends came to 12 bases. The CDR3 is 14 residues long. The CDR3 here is CASSLLGDMNGYTF. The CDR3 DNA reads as TGTGCCAGCAGTTTATTGGGAGACATGAATGGCTACACCTTC.

CDR3 residues: CSAEDSRFNYGYTF. CDR3 in DNA: TGCAGCGCCGAGGACAGCCGATTTAACTATGGCTACACCTTC. The chain carries TRBV29-1 and TRBJ1-2, with TRBD1 as a possible D gene (6 bases). Germline V gives CDR1 SQVTM, CDR2 ANQGSEA. The V end was cut by 7 bases, the J end by 1 base, with 16 bases between. The CDR3 runs 14 residues.